Listed below are T cell receptor beta chains from one sample, sequenced in a study of human T cells and chemical hapten exposure. MiXCR, run by TCRdb on the RACE reads, gives a single entry per CDR3 protein. The sample shows more than 85,000 distinct CDR3 sequences, 8.5% of them seen only once. Sequenced here: whole blood, sampled in connection with sensitization to the hapten diphenylcyclopropenone (DPC). The origin of the receptors is a middle-aged man with alopecia areata. Some clones in this sample may be carry-over from other donors' samples. Both conserved end residues are part of each CDR3. Each record gives: clone size, V gene, D gene, J gene, CDR3 DNA, CDR3 protein. A D gene is named only where the DNA matches it firmly. The listing skips clone size in some rows; elsewhere it reads once, few, many or a size class.

abundance: many; v_gene: TRBV20-1; d_gene: .; j_gene: TRBJ1-5; CDR3nt: TGCAGTGCTAGAGAGGGGCAGGGGTCCGGACAGCCCCAGCATTTT; CDR3aa: CSAREGQGSGQPQHF
abundance: few; v_gene: TRBV5-1; d_gene: TRBD1; j_gene: TRBJ1-4; CDR3nt: TGCGCCAGCAGCTTGGGACAGGGCCTTTTTAATGAAAAACTGTTTTTT; CDR3aa: CASSLGQGLFNEKLFF
abundance: few; v_gene: TRBV2; d_gene: .; j_gene: TRBJ2-1; CDR3nt: TGTGCCAGCAGCGCCGATGTTAGCTCCTACAATGAGCAGTTCTTC; CDR3aa: CASSADVSSYNEQFF
abundance: many; v_gene: TRBV7-2; d_gene: .; j_gene: TRBJ2-2; CDR3nt: TGTGCCAGCAGCTCCATGAGCACCGGGGAGCTGTTTTTT; CDR3aa: CASSSMSTGELFF
abundance: few; v_gene: TRBV21-1; d_gene: .; j_gene: TRBJ2-3; CDR3nt: TGTGCCAGCAGTAAAGGGCCACTAGGCACAGATACGCAGTATTTT; CDR3aa: CASSKGPLGTDTQYF
abundance: many; v_gene: TRBV12-3/TRBV12-4; d_gene: .; j_gene: TRBJ1-1; CDR3nt: TGTGCCAGCAGTGGGTGGGGGGGGTACACTGAAGCTTTCTTT; CDR3aa: CASSGWGGYTEAFF
abundance: many; v_gene: TRBV7-8; d_gene: .; j_gene: TRBJ2-1; CDR3nt: TGTGCCAGCAGCCCGTTGACCGTGAGCAATGAGCAGTTCTTC; CDR3aa: CASSPLTVSNEQFF
abundance: many; v_gene: TRBV6-1; d_gene: .; j_gene: TRBJ1-5; CDR3nt: TGTGCCAGTCAAGGGGCGGCTAATCAGCCCCAGCATTTT; CDR3aa: CASQGAANQPQHF
abundance: few; v_gene: TRBV5-4; d_gene: .; j_gene: TRBJ2-2; CDR3nt: TGTGCCAGCAGGGGAGATAAGGTCACCGGGGAGCTGTTTTTT; CDR3aa: CASRGDKVTGELFF
abundance: few; v_gene: TRBV28; d_gene: .; j_gene: TRBJ2-7; CDR3nt: TGTGCCAGCACCAGATCCCCCCCGCGTCCCGAGCAGTACTTC; CDR3aa: CASTRSPPRPEQYF
abundance: .; v_gene: TRBV27; d_gene: TRBD2; j_gene: TRBJ2-3; CDR3nt: TGTGCCAGCAGTTTGGTGAGCGGGAATGCAGATACGCAGTATTTT; CDR3aa: CASSLVSGNADTQYF
abundance: .; v_gene: TRBV6-9; d_gene: TRBD2; j_gene: TRBJ2-2; CDR3nt: TGTGCCAGCAGTTCCCAACTAGCGGCGAACACCGGGGAGCTGTTTTTT; CDR3aa: CASSSQLAANTGELFF
abundance: .; v_gene: TRBV13; d_gene: TRBD2; j_gene: TRBJ2-1; CDR3nt: TGTGCCAGCAGCCTTAGCGGGATTGCCTACAATGAGCAGTTCTTC; CDR3aa: CASSLSGIAYNEQFF
abundance: .; v_gene: TRBV4-2; d_gene: TRBD2; j_gene: TRBJ2-1; CDR3nt: TGTGCCAGCAGCCAAACCCCGGGACTAGCGGGAGGATCCAATGAGCAGTTCTTC; CDR3aa: CASSQTPGLAGGSNEQFF
abundance: few; v_gene: TRBV7-2; d_gene: TRBD2; j_gene: TRBJ2-3; CDR3nt: TGTGCCAGCAGCTCGGGACTAATGTCATGGACGCAGTATTTT; CDR3aa: CASSSGLMSWTQYF
abundance: many; v_gene: TRBV29-1; d_gene: .; j_gene: TRBJ1-1; CDR3nt: TGCAGCGTTGTCTCGAGGTCACCGAACACTGAAGCTTTCTTT; CDR3aa: CSVVSRSPNTEAFF
abundance: many; v_gene: TRBV7-2; d_gene: .; j_gene: TRBJ2-3; CDR3nt: TGTGCCAGCAGCTACAGGGCTTCGGGCACAGATACGCAGTATTTT; CDR3aa: CASSYRASGTDTQYF
abundance: many; v_gene: TRBV7-9; d_gene: .; j_gene: TRBJ2-1; CDR3nt: TGTGCCAGCAGCAAAAATGAGCAGTTCTTC; CDR3aa: CASSKNEQFF
abundance: many; v_gene: TRBV30; d_gene: .; j_gene: TRBJ1-5; CDR3nt: TGTGCCTGGAGTGTAGAGTGGCCAGGTCGAGGGAATCAGCCCCAGCATTTT; CDR3aa: CAWSVEWPGRGNQPQHF
abundance: few; v_gene: TRBV24-1; d_gene: TRBD1; j_gene: TRBJ2-2; CDR3nt: TGTGCCACCAGTGATTTAATCCCGACAGGGGAAAACACCGGGGAGCTGTTTTTT; CDR3aa: CATSDLIPTGENTGELFF
abundance: .; v_gene: TRBV7-3; d_gene: .; j_gene: TRBJ2-3; CDR3nt: TGTGCCAGCAGCCCAACGTTCGGCACAGATACGCAGTATTTT; CDR3aa: CASSPTFGTDTQYF
abundance: few; v_gene: TRBV7-2; d_gene: .; j_gene: TRBJ1-3; CDR3nt: TGTGCCAGCAGCTTAGGCCTCAAGAGCTCTGGAAACACCATATATTTT; CDR3aa: CASSLGLKSSGNTIYF
abundance: .; v_gene: TRBV29-1; d_gene: TRBD2; j_gene: TRBJ2-5; CDR3nt: TGCAGCGTCTGTGTACCGGGGGGTGAAGAGACCCGGTACTTC; CDR3aa: CSVCVPGGEETRYF
abundance: few; v_gene: TRBV7-3; d_gene: TRBD2; j_gene: TRBJ2-1; CDR3nt: TGTGCCAGCAGACAAGCGGGAGGGTCTGGCAATGAGCAGTTCTTC; CDR3aa: CASRQAGGSGNEQFF
abundance: .; v_gene: TRBV7-9; d_gene: TRBD2; j_gene: TRBJ2-1; CDR3nt: TGTGCCAGCAGCTTACAAGGCTCGGGAGGGTACAATGAGCAGTTCTTC; CDR3aa: CASSLQGSGGYNEQFF
abundance: few; v_gene: TRBV6-1; d_gene: .; j_gene: TRBJ1-2; CDR3nt: TGTGCCAGCAGTGAGCAGGGAAACTATGGCTACACCTTC; CDR3aa: CASSEQGNYGYTF
abundance: many; v_gene: TRBV29-1; d_gene: TRBD1; j_gene: TRBJ1-5; CDR3nt: TGCAGCGTTGCCCCGGGAGACAGGGCGAAGCCCCAGCATTTT; CDR3aa: CSVAPGDRAKPQHF
abundance: many; v_gene: TRBV12-3/TRBV12-4; d_gene: .; j_gene: TRBJ2-7; CDR3nt: TGTGCCAGCAGTGGCCGTCGAGCGGAAAGCTCCTACGAGCAGTACTTC; CDR3aa: CASSGRRAESSYEQYF
abundance: .; v_gene: TRBV29-1; d_gene: TRBD1; j_gene: TRBJ2-7; CDR3nt: TGCAGCGGGACAGGGGGAGGTGAGCAGTACTTC; CDR3aa: CSGTGGGEQYF
abundance: few; v_gene: TRBV7-8; d_gene: .; j_gene: TRBJ1-6; CDR3nt: TGTGCCAGCAGGCTTGGGAACATCGACCTAAATTCACCCCTCCACTTT; CDR3aa: CASRLGNIDLNSPLHF